This TCR beta chain came from a study of T cell responses to AZD1222 COVID-19 vaccine. The table came from immunoSEQ multiplex PCR; TCRdb's copy has only in-frame clones and leaves some out. Found here are roughly 180,000 clones, 80% to 95% of them singletons; the top ten hold over 1.5%. As for this clone: Its antigen is not known.

Regarding the study as a whole: Distributed over spike, vaccine-associated CD4 TCRs predominated at 160-218 and 743-854. Researchers took repertoire samples only after the peak T cell response had come. In the spike-specific TCR repertoire, nearly half reportedly target unmutated variant regions.

CDR3 length: 18 amino acids. The V gene lost 3 bases and the J gene lost 0 bases, with 18 bases spanning the gap. The germline V gene has CDR1 ENHRY and CDR2 SYGVKD. This sequence originates from an adult who received the AZD1222 COVID-19 vaccine. The V and J genes are TRBV10-3 and TRBJ1-3; D uncertain. The specimen was peripheral blood, collected 28 days after the second AZD1222 dose. The chain's CDR3 is CAISDPGKGRSSGNTIYF. The CDR3 coding sequence is TGTGCCATCAGTGACCCCGGTAAGGGAAGATCCTCTGGAAACACCATATATTTT.